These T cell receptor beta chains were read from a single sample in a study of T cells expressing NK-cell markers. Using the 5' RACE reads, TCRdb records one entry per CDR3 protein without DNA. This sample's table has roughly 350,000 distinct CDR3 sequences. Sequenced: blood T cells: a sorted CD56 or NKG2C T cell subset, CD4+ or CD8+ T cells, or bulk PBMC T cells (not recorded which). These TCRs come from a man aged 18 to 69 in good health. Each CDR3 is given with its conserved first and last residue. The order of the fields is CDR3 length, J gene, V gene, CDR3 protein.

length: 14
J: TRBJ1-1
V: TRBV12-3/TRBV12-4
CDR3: CASTSSQIHTEAFF

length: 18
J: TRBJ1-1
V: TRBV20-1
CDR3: CSARDSVGSRGEGTEAFF

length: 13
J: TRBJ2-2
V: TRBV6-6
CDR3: CATQQGNTGELFF

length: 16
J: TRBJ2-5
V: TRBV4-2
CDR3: CASSQAIAGGRETQYF

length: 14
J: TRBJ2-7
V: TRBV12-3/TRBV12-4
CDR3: CASSRGRPPSEQYF

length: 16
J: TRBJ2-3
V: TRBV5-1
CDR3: CASADGTSGRTDTQYF

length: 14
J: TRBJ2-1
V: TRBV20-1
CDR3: CSARDLRGAPGQFF

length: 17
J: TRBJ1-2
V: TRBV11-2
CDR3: CASSLGRGTLHGYGYTF

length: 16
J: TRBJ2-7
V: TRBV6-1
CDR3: CASSEAVWAVPYEQYF

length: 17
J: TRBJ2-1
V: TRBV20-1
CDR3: CSARERDWARVRDEQFF

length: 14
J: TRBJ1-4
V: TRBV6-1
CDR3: CATSGTGWGEKLFF

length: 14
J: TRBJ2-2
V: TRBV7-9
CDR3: CASIPARNTGELFF

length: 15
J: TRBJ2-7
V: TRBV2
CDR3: CASKSKHATVYEQYF

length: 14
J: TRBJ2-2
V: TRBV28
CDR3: CATHRGGNTGELFF

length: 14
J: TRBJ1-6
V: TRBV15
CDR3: CATSRDRVNSPLHF

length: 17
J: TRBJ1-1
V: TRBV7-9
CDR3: CASSQGMDSALNTEAFF

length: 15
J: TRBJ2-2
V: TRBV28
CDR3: CASAPGGKGGGELFF

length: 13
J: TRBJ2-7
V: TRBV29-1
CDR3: CSVARGGKNEQYF

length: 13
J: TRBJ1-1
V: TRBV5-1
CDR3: CASSFAGYAEAFF

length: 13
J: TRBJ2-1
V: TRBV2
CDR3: CASNTEQVNEQFF

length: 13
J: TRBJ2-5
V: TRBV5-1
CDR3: CASYRDRKETQYF

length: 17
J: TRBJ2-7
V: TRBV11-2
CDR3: CASSFPLEDRGHYEQYF

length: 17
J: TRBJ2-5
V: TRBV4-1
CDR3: CASSQDAASGAQETQYF

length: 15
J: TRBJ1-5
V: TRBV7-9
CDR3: CASSLGQGADQPQHF

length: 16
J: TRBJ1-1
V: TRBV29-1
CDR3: CSVGGYRVGGNTEAFF

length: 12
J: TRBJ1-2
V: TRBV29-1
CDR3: CSVQTDPYGYTF

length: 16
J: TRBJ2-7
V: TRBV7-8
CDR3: CASSPSSDSFPYEQYF

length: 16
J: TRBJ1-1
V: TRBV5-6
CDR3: CASSLEGWAVNTEAFF

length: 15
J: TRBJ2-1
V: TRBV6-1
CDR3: CASSVTSGGDIEQFF